The rows below give T cell receptor beta chains drawn from one sample of a study of T-cell reconstitution after alpha-beta-depleted transplantation in children. Each CDR3 protein is one row after TCRdb ran MiXCR on the PCR reads. The sample has fewer than 700,000 distinct CDR3 sequences, 10% to 15% seen once. The source was PBMCs, mostly from graft donor cells, collected 360 days after TCRalphabeta/CD19-depleted stem cell transplant. The receptors stem from a male patient between 10 and 17 years old who had a stem cell transplant for acute myeloid leukemia, so the T cells may come from the graft donor. Each CDR3 is given with its conserved first and last residue. D genes are given only for firm matches. Clone size is shown for a subset of rows, as once, few, many or a class of expanded clone.

>TRBD2|TRBJ2-1|TRBV7-9|few
TGTGCCAGCAGCTGGACTAGCGGGATAGATGAGCAGTTCTTC
CASSWTSGIDEQFF
>.|TRBJ2-5|TRBV7-2|many
TGTGCCAGCAGCTTAGCGAGAATGGAGACCCAGTACTTC
CASSLARMETQYF
>TRBD2|TRBJ2-2|TRBV5-1|many
TGCGCCAGCAGCTTTAGCGGGAGCGGCGGGGAGCTGTTTTTT
CASSFSGSGGELFF
>.|TRBJ2-7|TRBV4-3|few
TGCGCCAGCAGCCAAGATGGTAGGCTCTACGAGCAGTACTTC
CASSQDGRLYEQYF
>TRBD1|TRBJ2-2|TRBV28|.
TGTGCCAGCACCATTACGGACAGGGTGGGGGGGGAGCTGTTTTTT
CASTITDRVGGELFF
>.|TRBJ2-3|TRBV28|.
TGTGCCAGCAGTCCCAGGACAGCCACAGATACGCAGTATTTT
CASSPRTATDTQYF
>TRBD1|TRBJ2-7|TRBV7-8|few
TGTGCCAGCAGCTTACTACAGGGGATTTTATTTGTTGGTAGCTACGAGCAGTACTTC
CASSLLQGILFVGSYEQYF
>.|TRBJ1-1|TRBV9|.
TGTGCCAGCAGCGTAGAACCAGGCCGGTATGAAGCTTTCTTT
CASSVEPGRYEAFF
>TRBD1|TRBJ2-7|TRBV6-5|many
TGTGCCAGCAGCCGACAGGGGTTCGAGCAGTACTTC
CASSRQGFEQYF
>TRBD2|TRBJ2-7|TRBV10-3|.
TGTGCCATCAGTGGGGGCGGGAGTACCTACGAGCAGTACTTC
CAISGGGSTYEQYF
>TRBD1|TRBJ2-7|TRBV4-3|few
TGCGCCAGCAGCCAGGCCGGGACAGTAGTCTACGAGCAGTACTTC
CASSQAGTVVYEQYF
>.|TRBJ2-5|TRBV23-1|.
TGCGCCAGCCCTCATTTCGCTGGGGAGACCCAGTACTTC
CASPHFAGETQYF
>TRBD2|TRBJ2-2|TRBV20-1|few
TGCAGTGCCCCAGCGGGATCGAACACCGGGGAGCTGTTTTTT
CSAPAGSNTGELFF
>.|TRBJ1-4|TRBV29-1|.
TGCAGCGTTGAAGATCTTGGGGAGAGACCCCCTGAAAAACTGTTTTTT
CSVEDLGERPPEKLFF
>TRBD2|TRBJ2-5|TRBV20-1|.
TGCAGTGCGCTACCTAGCGGGAGGGCCGAGGAGACCCAGTACTTC
CSALPSGRAEETQYF
>TRBD2|TRBJ2-2|TRBV2|.
TGTGCCAGCTGGCCTGCTAGCGGGCACGGGGGAGAACATGACGGGGAGCTGTTTTTT
CASWPASGHGGEHDGELFF
>TRBD1|TRBJ1-5|TRBV24-1|few
TGTGCCACCAGTGGGCCGGGACAGGCCGACAATCAGCCCCAGCATTTT
CATSGPGQADNQPQHF
>TRBD2|TRBJ2-1|TRBV4-3|few
TGCGCCAGCAGCCAACGGGGGGGACTAGCGGACTACAATGAGCAGTTCTTC
CASSQRGGLADYNEQFF
>.|TRBJ2-7|TRBV10-3|many
TGTGCCATCAGTGAGTCCAAGGGAATGGCCTACGAGCAGTACTTC
CAISESKGMAYEQYF
>.|TRBJ2-1|TRBV28|many
TGTGCCAGCAGTTTATTCGAGCAGTTCTTC
CASSLFEQFF
>.|TRBJ2-3|TRBV29-1|many
TGCAGCGACACCCACGGAGGGGATACGCAGTATTTT
CSDTHGGDTQYF
>.|TRBJ2-7|TRBV29-1|.
TGCAGCGTGATCGACACCTCCTCACCCTCCTACGAGCAGTACTTC
CSVIDTSSPSYEQYF
>TRBD2|TRBJ2-1|TRBV10-3|.
TGTGCCATCAGTGAGTCGATGGTAGCGGGGTTCTACAATGAGCAGTTCTTC
CAISESMVAGFYNEQFF
>TRBD2|TRBJ2-3|TRBV12-3/TRBV12-4|few
TGTGCCAGCAGCCCGGGACTAGCGGGACCTGGAGATACGCAGTATTTT
CASSPGLAGPGDTQYF
>.|TRBJ2-7|TRBV9|many
TGTGCCAGCAGCGTTCAAGGGACTGAGGAGGAGCAGTACTTC
CASSVQGTEEEQYF
>.|TRBJ1-1|TRBV12-3/TRBV12-4|.
TGTGCCAGCAGGGACTTGTTCAGGGCGAACACTGAAGCTTTCTTT
CASRDLFRANTEAFF
>TRBD2|TRBJ2-5|TRBV9|few
TGTGCCAGCAGCGGGGGACTTACACCCGGGGGGCAAGAGACCCAGTACTTC
CASSGGLTPGGQETQYF
>.|TRBJ2-6|TRBV20-1|.
TGCAGTGCTAGAACGACTGCTGGGTCCCGCTCTGGGGCCAACGTCCTGACTTTC
CSARTTAGSRSGANVLTF
>.|TRBJ2-7|TRBV20-1|.
TGCAGTGCTAGCCCACAACTACAGACTACCTACGAGCAGTACTTC
CSASPQLQTTYEQYF
>.|TRBJ2-3|TRBV7-3|few
TGTGCCAGCAGCTTTCCTGGGGGAGGAACAGATACGCAGTATTTT
CASSFPGGGTDTQYF
>TRBD2|TRBJ2-1|TRBV7-2|many
TGTGCCAGCAGCTATACTAGCGGGGCCTACAATGAGCAGTTCTTC
CASSYTSGAYNEQFF
>TRBD2|TRBJ2-7|TRBV28|.
TGTGCCAGCAGTTTCTATCCCACTAGCGGACCCTACGAGCAGTACTTC
CASSFYPTSGPYEQYF
>.|TRBJ2-1|TRBV29-1|few
TGCAGCGCCACGCCGGCCCCCGGCTCCTACAATGAGCAGTTCTTC
CSATPAPGSYNEQFF
>.|TRBJ1-1|TRBV4-3|.
TGCGCCAGCAGCCAAGACCGCGGGGGTCTGAACACTGAAGCTTTCTTT
CASSQDRGGLNTEAFF
>TRBD2|TRBJ2-1|TRBV7-9|many
TGTGCCAGCAGCTTAGCGGGACTAGCGGACAATGAGCAGTTCTTC
CASSLAGLADNEQFF
>TRBD1|TRBJ1-3|TRBV28|few
TGTGCCAGCAGTCAGGGGGCGCCTGGAAACACCATATATTTT
CASSQGAPGNTIYF
>TRBD2|TRBJ2-1|TRBV28|.
TGTGCCAGCGGGCGTGGGAGGACTAGTGTAGATGAGCAGTTCTTC
CASGRGRTSVDEQFF
>.|TRBJ2-7|TRBV9|few
TGTGCCAGCAGCGCAGGAGCCGGGCTCGAGCAGTACTTC
CASSAGAGLEQYF
>.|TRBJ2-3|TRBV20-1|.
TGCAGTGCTAGTGGAGAACTCCCTCCATTCACAGATACGCAGTATTTT
CSASGELPPFTDTQYF
>TRBD2|TRBJ2-4|TRBV29-1|.
TGCAGCGTGAAGACTAGCGGCTTAGCCAAAAACATTCAGTACTTC
CSVKTSGLAKNIQYF
>.|TRBJ2-5|TRBV10-3|.
TGTGCCGTCAGTGAGTCGCAGCAAGAGACCCAGTACTTC
CAVSESQQETQYF
>.|TRBJ2-7|TRBV7-8|few
TGTGCCAGCACCCCCCTGGCCCGTGTCGGCGAGCAGTACTTC
CASTPLARVGEQYF
>.|TRBJ2-7|TRBV27|many
TGTGCCAGCAGTTCGCTAGGCGATTTCACCTACGAGCAGTACTTC
CASSSLGDFTYEQYF
>TRBD1|TRBJ2-5|TRBV18|few
TGTGCCAGCTCGTACGGACAGGGCATTGAAGAGACCCAGTACTTC
CASSYGQGIEETQYF
>.|TRBJ1-5|TRBV7-8|.
TGTGCCAGCAGCTTAGGCGACGTATTCCAAGATCAGCCCCAGCATTTT
CASSLGDVFQDQPQHF
>TRBD2|TRBJ2-7|TRBV28|.
TGTGCCAGCAGTTTTCCCGGGAGGAACGGCTACGAGCAGTACTTC
CASSFPGRNGYEQYF
>TRBD1|TRBJ2-2|TRBV20-1|few
TGCAGTGCTAGAGATTTGGGACAGGGGGTGGACACCGGGGAGCTGTTTTTT
CSARDLGQGVDTGELFF
>.|TRBJ2-5|TRBV12-3/TRBV12-4|.
TGTGCCAGCAGTTTATTAGATTGGGAAACCCAGTACTTC
CASSLLDWETQYF
>.|TRBJ2-5|TRBV20-1|few
TGCAGTGCTAGAGATCTGGGTTCCGAGACCCAGTACTTC
CSARDLGSETQYF
>.|TRBJ2-1|TRBV29-1|.
TGCAGCATTGGAGCGGTGGAGATCTTC
CSIGAVEIF
>TRBD2|TRBJ2-7|TRBV19|many
TGTGCCAGTAGTCTCTCGGGACTAGCGGTAACCTACGAGCAGTACTTC
CASSLSGLAVTYEQYF
>.|TRBJ2-7|TRBV5-1|few
TGCGCCAGCAGCTTGGTTGGTAATCGGTGGTCCTACGAGCAGTACTTC
CASSLVGNRWSYEQYF